The 9 T cell receptor beta chains in this list originate from one sample, sequenced in a study of T cells in Graves' hyperthyroidism and ophthalmopathy. Amplification yielded TCR beta CDR3 regions, with RNA transcripts as the source. Carried out on the TCR CDR3, a first-round RT-PCR used the HTBI primer set. Using its own MiXCR run on the multiplex PCR reads, TCRdb lists one record per CDR3 protein. Seen here are 730,000 or so distinct CDR3 sequences, 18% observed once, and the top ten hold approximately 15%. Sequenced: blood. These receptors originate from a woman in her 50s with Graves' hyperthyroidism that later progressed to Graves' ophthalmopathy.

The V call is TRBV20-1, the J call TRBJ2-5; 14 nucleotides align to TRBD2. J gave up 0 bases and V 1 base, and 10 bases lay outside the gene matches. CDR1 and CDR2 (germline): DFQATT, SNEGSKA (reference sequence). The CDR3 totals 19 residues. In nucleotides, the CDR3 is TGCAGTGCTAGAGGGGGGGGACTAGCGGGGGCAGACTACCAAGAGACCCAGTACTTC. It is translated as CSARGGGLAGADYQETQYF.

The V gene is TRBV7-2, the J gene TRBJ1-4; D unresolved. Trimming cost V 5 bases and J 8 bases, with 18 bases left between them. The germline gives CDR1 SGHTA, CDR2 FQGNSA. The CDR3 totals 15 residues. The chain's CDR3 is CASSIIQGPGEKLFF. DNA for the CDR3: TGTGCCAGCAGCATCATACAAGGCCCGGGGGAAAAACTGTTTTTT.

This clonotype was seen a handful of times. This chain links TRBV9 with TRBJ2-7; D unclear. This CDR3 has 14 residues. The germline V gene encodes CDR1 SGDLS and CDR2 YYNGEE. V lost 4 bases to trimming and J lost 2 bases, with 13 bases between them. For the CDR3, the DNA is TGTGCCAGCAGCCCGTCCCTGGTGGCCTACGAGCAGTACTTC. As protein: CASSPSLVAYEQYF.

The chain carries TRBV6-1 and TRBJ1-1; D is undetermined. There are 14 residues in the CDR3. Germline values: CDR1 MNHNS, CDR2 SASEGT. V was cut by 4 bases and J by 1 base, with 10 bases left in between. The CDR3 sequence is CASSVLPSNTEAFF. The CDR3 nucleotides are TGTGCCAGCAGTGTTCTCCCGTCGAACACTGAAGCTTTCTTT.

DNA of the CDR3: TGTGCCAGCAGCCGACAGACTAGCGGGGGGGTGGGTAATGAGCAGTTCTTC. Its protein product is CASSRQTSGGVGNEQFF. The chain uses TRBV7-9 and TRBJ2-1; 14 bases align to TRBD2. The CDR3 covers 17 residues. J lost 7 bases, V lost 5 bases, and 10 bases had no gene match. Germline V gene data show CDR1 as SEHNR and CDR2 as FQNEAQ (reference sequence).

V usage is TRBV12-3 or TRBV12-4 and J usage is TRBJ2-3, with a weak D call TRBD2 (7 bases). Deletions cut 5 bases from V and 3 bases from J, with 18 bases between. CDR3 length: 16 amino acids. The CDR3 sequence: CASSPLVGGGTDTQYF. CDR3 DNA sequence: TGTGCCAGCAGTCCGCTCGTAGGGGGGGGTACAGATACGCAGTATTTT.

This clonotype was found many times. The V and J genes are TRBV3-1 and TRBJ2-1; 9 nucleotides match TRBD1. V lost 0 bases and J lost 6; bases outside the gene matches: 3. Germline V gives CDR1 LGHDT, CDR2 YNNKEL (reference sequence). CDR3 length: 15 residues. The DNA for the CDR3 is TGTGCCAGCAGCCAAGAAGGGACAGGGATCAATGAGCAGTTCTTC. Translated, it gives CASSQEGTGINEQFF.

The table lists this clonotype with a few counts. This chain uses TRBV6-6 with TRBJ1-4; TRBD1 might be the D (6 bases). Trimming removed 1 base from V and 9 bases from J, with 27 bases in between. The CDR3 has 19 amino acids. Germline assignment: CDR1 MNHNY and CDR2 SVGAGI (reference sequence). As DNA, the CDR3 is TGTGCCAGCAGTTACTTCACGCACAGGGAGCGGGGGGTGATGAAAAAACTGTTTTTT. This translates into CASSYFTHRERGVMKKLFF.

The chain is built from TRBV19 and TRBJ2-7; a weak D match, TRBD2 (5 bases). The V gene lost 3 bases and the J gene lost 0 bases, with 12 bases spanning the gap. The CDR3 sequence is 15 residues long. Germline V CDR1 and CDR2: LNHDA, SQIVND (reference sequence). The CDR3 nucleotides are TGTGCCAGTAGTATTACACGGGATCACTCCTACGAGCAGTACTTC. Its translation is CASSITRDHSYEQYF.